The 15 T cell receptor beta chains in this list originate from one sample, sequenced in a study of OX40 agonist ivuxolimab in advanced cancers. The method was the immunoSEQ multiplex PCR assay. The source is immuneACCESS, and TCRdb retained only in-frame sequences with V and J called. Part of the clones is not carried over; for the studies checked, unresolved V genes explain less than half of this, and the remainder is unexplained. The sample table records about 80,000 clones; about 92% of these occur just once. The top ten clonotypes cover roughly 0.2% of the sample. The sample in question was CD4+ or CD8+ T cells sorted from blood, obtained in a trial of the OX40 agonist ivuxolimab. Receptors were obtained from an adult with an advanced solid tumor such as melanoma, head and neck, liver or kidney cancer.

The rearrangement joins TRBV11-1 to TRBJ2-1; tentatively, D is TRBD2 (6 bases). The CDR3 contains 16 residues. Trimming cost V 3 bases and J 3 bases, with 15 bases left between them. Germline values: CDR1 SGHAT, CDR2 FQDESV (reference sequence). This chain's CDR3 is CASSFSRGNYYNEQFF. CDR3 DNA sequence: TGTGCCAGCAGCTTCTCCCGGGGGAACTACTACAATGAGCAGTTCTTC. Supplemented by reference TRBV11-1 and TRBJ2-1, the full variable domain reads EAEVAQSPRYKITEKSQAVAFWCDPISGHATLYWYRQILGQGPELLVQFQDESVVDDSQLPKDRFSAERLKGVDSTLKIQPAELGDSAMYLCASSFSRGNYYNEQFFGPGTRLTVL.

The chain joins TRBV28 to TRBJ1-6, with D unclear. The germline V gene has CDR1 MDHEN and CDR2 SYDVKM. V was trimmed by 5 bases and J by 1 base, leaving 12 bases between them. The CDR3 has 16 amino acids. Here the CDR3 DNA reads TGTGCCAGCAGTACGATTCGGCCGTCCTATAATTCACCCCTCCACTTT. Residues: CASSTIRPSYNSPLHF.

The V call is TRBV28, the J call TRBJ1-2, with a weak D call TRBD1 (5 bases). The germline CDR1 and CDR2 sequences are MDHEN and SYDVKM. V was shortened by 8 bases and J by 1 base, with 11 bases between the two germline ends. CDR3 length: 13 residues. CDR3 in amino acids: CASLTGRNYGYTF. CDR3 nucleotide sequence: TGTGCCAGCCTGACGGGGCGTAACTATGGCTACACCTTC.

The count of this clone is one. J is TRBJ2-3 and V is TRBV12-5; D may be TRBD2 (5 bases). V was cut by 6 bases and J by 0 bases, with 16 bases left in between. Looked up from germline, CDR1 is LGHNT and CDR2 is FRNRAP. The CDR3 is 16 amino acids. DNA for the CDR3: TGTGCTAGTGGCCCCGGGGTGCTTTCTAGCACAGATACGCAGTATTTT. Its translation is CASGPGVLSSTDTQYF.

This chain joins TRBV2 and TRBJ1-1, with 9 positions matching TRBD1. V dropped 5 bases and J dropped 3; count of bases not matched to a gene: 4. The length of the CDR3 is 14 residues. Germline-derived CDR1 and CDR2 are SNHLY and FYNNEI. CDR3 nucleotides: TGTGCCAGCAGTTTTAGGACAGGGGACACTGAAGCTTTCTTT. It yields the protein CASSFRTGDTEAFF.

The sample holds one count of this clone. This chain joins TRBV4-1 and TRBJ1-1; TRBD1 aligns across 9 bases. The V gene's germline CDR1 is MGHRA and CDR2 YSYEKL. This CDR3 has 16 residues. Unmatched junction bases numbered 4, after V lost 1 base and J lost 1 base. The DNA of the CDR3 is TGCGCCAGCAGCCAAGTCCCGGGACAGGGGAACACTGAAGCTTTCTTT. Protein product: CASSQVPGQGNTEAFF.

The V call is TRBV9, the J call TRBJ1-2, with D possibly being TRBD1 (5 bases). The CDR3 spans 14 residues. Germline V CDR1 and CDR2: SGDLS, YYNGEE. The germline V and J ends were trimmed by 0 bases and 4 bases, with 10 bases remaining between them. The CDR3 nucleotides read TGTGCCAGCAGCGTAGTGGACACGTCCTATGGCTACACCTTC. Translation: CASSVVDTSYGYTF.

V usage is TRBV2 and J usage is TRBJ2-7, with D unclear. The CDR3 is 13 residues long. Germline V gene lookup returns CDR1 SNHLY and CDR2 FYNNEI. The germline V and J ends were trimmed by 7 bases and 1 base, with 11 bases remaining between them. CDR3 in amino acids: CASTKGSSYEQYF. The CDR3 DNA reads TGTGCCAGCACCAAAGGGTCTTCCTACGAGCAGTACTTC.

This clone was seen a few times. The chain joins TRBV5-1 to TRBJ2-1, with 7 bases fitting TRBD2. The CDR3 extends over 15 amino acids. From germline, CDR1 is SGHRS and CDR2 YFSETQ. Unmatched junction bases numbered 5, after V lost 2 bases and J lost 3 bases. The CDR3 loop reads CASSFSGRGYNEQFF. The CDR3 nucleotides are TGCGCCAGCAGCTTTTCAGGGAGGGGCTACAATGAGCAGTTCTTC.

This clone was counted a few times. This chain joins TRBV6-5 and TRBJ2-1; TRBD2 might be the D (6 bases). V gave up 1 base and J gave up 2 bases, with 12 bases separating them. The CDR3 is made up of 16 amino acids. The germline V gene encodes CDR1 MNHEY and CDR2 SVGAGI. DNA for the CDR3: TGTGCCAGCAGTTACTTGGCCGGGGGAACCTACAATGAGCAGTTCTTC. Translating gives CASSYLAGGTYNEQFF.

CDR3 nucleotides: TGCAGCGTAACCAGGGTTCCCATGAACACTGAAGCTTTCTTT. It translates to CSVTRVPMNTEAFF. The V call is TRBV29-1, the J call TRBJ1-1; possible D gene TRBD1, 5 bases. The CDR3 sequence is 14 residues long. The V and J ends lost 6 bases and 0 bases respectively, with 14 bases between them. The germline gives CDR1 SQVTM, CDR2 ANQGSEA.

As to this clone: Other DNA sequences within the sample encode an identical CDR3. V usage is TRBV19 and J usage is TRBJ2-7; 9 nucleotides line up with TRBD1. Unmatched junction bases numbered 5, after V lost 3 bases and J lost 2 bases. CDR3 length: 15 amino acids. The germline CDR1 and CDR2 sequences are LNHDA and SQIVND (reference sequence). CDR3 sequence reads: CASSIGGTGTYEQYF. For the CDR3, the DNA is TGTGCCAGTAGTATTGGGGGGACAGGGACCTACGAGCAGTACTTC. The full variable domain, completed using reference TRBV19 and TRBJ2-7, is DGGITQSPKYLFRKEGQNVTLSCEQNLNHDAMYWYRQDPGQGLRLIYYSQIVNDFQKGDIAEGYSVSREKKESFPLTVTSAQKNPTAFYLCASSIGGTGTYEQYFGPGTRLTVT.

The V gene is TRBV7-3, the J gene TRBJ2-5; 7 positions match TRBD1. Per germline, CDR1 SGHTA and CDR2 FQGTGA. With 4 bases clipped from V and 0 bases from J, the junction kept 5 bases outside the gene matches. The CDR3 length is 15 residues. The DNA of the CDR3 is TGTGCCAGCAGCTCGGGACAGACGTACCAAGAGACCCAGTACTTC. It translates to CASSSGQTYQETQYF.

The chain has TRBV29-1 and TRBJ2-1; unclear D gene. This CDR3 is 14 amino acids long. Trimming took off 2 bases at V and 5 bases at J, with 13 bases between the two ends. CDR1 is SQVTM and CDR2 is ANQGSEA in the germline V gene. The CDR3 region has the DNA TGCAGCGTTGAATCCCCCCCAATCCACAATGAGCAGTTCTTC. Translating gives CSVESPPIHNEQFF.

Comments on this clone: One end of the junction is discordant with germline, which a read error may explain. This rearrangement joins TRBV7-9 to TRBJ2-5, with TRBD2 matching over 7 bases. The CDR3 runs 15 residues. Germline V gene lookup returns CDR1 SEHNR and CDR2 FQNEAQ (reference sequence). This chain's CDR3 is CASSLAWGGEETQYF. In DNA form, the CDR3 reads TGTGCCAGCAGCCTAGCTTGGGGAGGGGAAGAGACCCAGTACTTC.